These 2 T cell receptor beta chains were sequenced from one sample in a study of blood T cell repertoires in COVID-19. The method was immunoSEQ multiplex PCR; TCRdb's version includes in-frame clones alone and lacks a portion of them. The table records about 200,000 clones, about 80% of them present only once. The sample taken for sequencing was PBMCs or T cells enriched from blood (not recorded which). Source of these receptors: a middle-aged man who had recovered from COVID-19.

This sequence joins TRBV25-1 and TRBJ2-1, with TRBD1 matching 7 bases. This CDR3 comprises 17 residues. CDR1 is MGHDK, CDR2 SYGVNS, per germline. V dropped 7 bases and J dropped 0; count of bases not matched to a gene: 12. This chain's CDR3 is CASTRQGISSSYNEQFF. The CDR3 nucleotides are TGTGCCAGCACCCGACAGGGTATCTCCAGCTCCTACAATGAGCAGTTCTTC.

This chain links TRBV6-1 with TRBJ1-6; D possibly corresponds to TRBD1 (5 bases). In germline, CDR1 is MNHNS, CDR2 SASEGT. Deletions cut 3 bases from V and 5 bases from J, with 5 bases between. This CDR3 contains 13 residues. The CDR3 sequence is CASSDRDNSPLHF. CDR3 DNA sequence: TGTGCCAGCAGTGACAGGGATAATTCACCCCTCCACTTT.